This T cell receptor beta chain originates from a study of blood T cell repertoires in COVID-19. Only a few counts were recorded for this clone. The V segment lost 5 bases and the J segment 7 bases; nucleotides outside the gene matches: 11. The CDR3 runs to 14 residues. The V gene's germline CDR1 is LGHDT and CDR2 YNNKEL (reference sequence). The method was immunoSEQ multiplex PCR; TCRdb's version includes in-frame clones alone and lacks a portion of them. The table lists 110,000 or so clones, more than 75% of them singletons. The TCR comes from a man aged 40-50 years with acute or convalescent COVID-19. Material for sequencing was peripheral blood. The chain couples TRBV3-1 (or the pseudogene TRBV3-2) to TRBJ2-7; 7 bases align to TRBD1. The CDR3 is CASSEGGSMAEQYF. CDR3 coding DNA: TGTGCCAGCAGCGAAGGGGGCTCGATGGCAGAGCAGTACTTC.